This T cell receptor (beta chain) stems from a study of a mutant IDH1 vaccine in newly diagnosed glioma (dated by TCRdb to the early 2020s). In terms of the full investigation: Across visits V03 through V10, patients got a total of eight vaccinations, given in weeks 1, 3, 5, 7, 11, 15, 19 and 23. Peripheral blood was collected at six visits: V03 (baseline), V05, V07, V10, V12 and V13. Before enrollment, patients had received standard therapy of radiotherapy alone, temozolomide alone, or radiochemotherapy with temozolomide; most received the combination. Longitudinal TCRB deep sequencing was performed for 20 to 30 treated patients wherever samples were available for exploratory analyses. In the chemotherapy-containing groups, vaccination started alongside temozolomide cycles, whereas in patients who had radiotherapy alone it started 4-6 weeks after radiotherapy. The roughly 30 treated patients were around 60% male and 37.5% female, with a mean age of around 40 years.

The method behind the library was the immunoSEQ multiplex PCR assay. The hsTCRB Kit was used according to the manufacturer's protocol to amplify rearranged TCR beta chain sequences. Sequencing of TCRB libraries was carried out on an Illumina MiSeq. The original pipeline was this. The proprietary platform of the kit vendor was used for demultiplexing, trimming and gene mapping. Drawn from immuneACCESS, this table holds only the in-frame rearrangements with V and J called that TCRdb kept. Clones are partly lost; checked studies trace under half to an unresolved V gene and leave the rest unexplained. Clonal size and the V and J genes are those of that table, whereas D and trimming came from the DNA. The sample table shows just over 65,000 clones, and about 87% are seen once. The ten largest clones represent roughly 13% of the sample. As to this clone: Its cognate antigen has yet to be identified. No quality values exist for individual bases; no much larger clone is one base distant.

The CDR3 holds 16 amino acids from the cysteine to the phenylalanine. The DNA shown is the 48-base CDR3, in frame from base 1. Compared with germline, V lacks 3 bases and J lacks 4 bases; bases without a gene match: 12. Reading the germline V gene gives CDR1 MDHEN and CDR2 SYDVKM. Summary of the overall study and its limitations: PBMC samples for TCRB deep sequencing were selected based on availability. Immune responses induced by the vaccine were seen in 90% to 95% of patients across multiple MHC alleles. The authors noted that analyses of patient blood samples could not be reproduced because of sample limitations. No apparent relationship was observed between pseudoprogression and alterations in the top peripheral T cell clonotypes detected by TCRB sequencing.

The label giving this sample's time point can be read as: week 23, last vaccination. Every vaccine dose consisted of 300 ug of a 20-mer mutant IDH1 peptide in Montanide, administered subcutaneously together with topical imiquimod. All donors had newly diagnosed IDH1-mutant astrocytomas of WHO grade 3 or 4 that showed loss of nuclear ATRX. The samples were drawn from NOA16, a multicentre, single-arm, open-label phase I trial in Germany that tested a mutant IDH1 peptide vaccine in humans for the first time. The DNeasy Blood and Tissue Kit was used to extract genomic DNA from EDTA blood for TCRB sequencing.

The clonotype was recovered from a man between 18 and 35 years old with glioma. The chain uses TRBV28 and TRBJ2-7; the central 7 bases match TRBD2. The sample in question was PBMCs, obtained from a glioma patient whose treatment included an IDH1 peptide vaccine. CDR3 region: CASSLLRLAVEYEQYF. The DNA sequence follows: TGTGCCAGCAGTTTGCTGAGGCTAGCGGTGGAGTACGAGCAGTACTTC.